The entry below gives a single T cell receptor beta chain sequence along with its context. Its antigen is unknown. Base qualities are not at hand, and no much larger clone is one base apart. Enrolling through a virtual design, the prospective study's participants ranged in age from roughly 18 to 95 years and lived across 20 to 30 United States geographic areas. In the prospective study, participants were assigned to cohorts based on the clinical history participants reported in a screening survey and a study questionnaire. Recovered participants in ImmuneRACE Cohort 3 were defined by two consecutive negative NP/OP PCR tests, clearance by a healthcare professional, or resolution of symptoms. Each participant in the prospective study had whole blood, serum and a nasopharyngeal or oropharyngeal swab collected by mobile phlebotomists. Over a roughly two-month period, participants in the prospective study had the option of providing additional blood draws and questionnaires. Before DNA extraction, blood samples from the prospective study were shipped at room temperature or frozen.

The immunoSEQ Assay, a bias-controlled multiplex PCR, was used to amplify TCRbeta CDR3 regions from genomic DNA. The original pipeline was this. Nucleated cell counts per sample were estimated from amplification of reference gene primers within the assay. To quantify the absolute abundance of each unique TCRbeta CDR3 rearrangement, sequence reads were collapsed and filtered. Productive Simpson clonality was computed per sample as the square root of Simpson's diversity index over productive rearrangements. As stored in TCRdb, this immuneACCESS dataset retains in-frame rearrangements with V and J assigned. A fraction of the clones does not appear; measured against another copy, unresolved V genes explain less than half of the discrepancy, and the remainder lacks a known reason. V, J and clone size are those of that table, while D and trimming were read from the DNA. This sample holds roughly 180,000 clones; less than 85% were observed only once. 18% of the sample is in the top ten clones.

V is shortened by 0 bases, J by 2 bases, and the region joining them spans 11 bases. According to the germline V gene, CDR1 reads MGHDK and CDR2 reads SYGVNS. Measured from the cysteine to the phenylalanine, the CDR3 is 17 residues long. Only CDR3 DNA remains: 51 bases, in frame from the first base. This record belongs to a study of blood T cell repertoires in COVID-19 (dated by TCRdb to about 2020). The study in broad terms: Collaborator samples came from the United States, Italy and Spain and covered acute and convalescent phases of COVID-19. The prospective study material was composed of cDNA or gDNA derived from T cells, B-cell-depleted T cells, or PBMCs. Deeply sampled blood TCRbeta repertoires from subjects exposed to, actively infected with, or recovered from COVID-19 were included in the dataset. The repertoires were released in a freely available public database intended as a resource for research on the immune response to SARS-CoV-2. The samples were drawn from two sources: the first 160 participants of the ongoing ImmuneRACE study, and 1,200 or so subjects contributed by 6 global collaborators. Sample metadata almost always included a de-identified subject ID, COVID-19 status, age in years and sex. Where available, HLA class I and class II types were obtained from metadata supplied by the sample provider rather than from assay-based typing.

The study at large found these results: The amount of clinical and demographic metadata varied by source and participant and was provided uncurated.

The TCR comes from a man aged 55 to 70 who had recovered from COVID-19. Input material: PBMCs or T cells enriched from blood (not recorded which). The chain couples TRBV25-1 to TRBJ2-6; tentative D gene TRBD2, with 5 bases matching. The DNA sequence is as follows: TGTGCCAGCAGTGAATATTCGGGGAGAACTGGGGCCAACGTCCTGACTTTC. Translated, this is CASSEYSGRTGANVLTF. The CDR3, completed at both ends by the reference TRBV25-1 and TRBJ2-6 genes, gives the full variable domain EADIYQTPRYLVIGTGKKITLECSQTMGHDKMYWYQQDPGMELHLIHYSYGVNSTEKGDLSSESTVSRIRTEHFPLTLESARPSHTSQYLCASSEYSGRTGANVLTFGAGSRLTVL.